This T cell receptor (beta chain) was documented in a study of control samples from healthy donors and cancer patients. The germline V gene encodes CDR1 SGHRS and CDR2 YFSETQ. The CDR3 has 17 amino acids. The V and J ends lost 1 base and 4 bases respectively, with 18 bases between them. The protocol was immunoSEQ multiplex PCR, while the TCRdb copy is restricted to in-frame clones and leaves out a portion. Of around 94,000 clones in the sample, 80% to 95% are singletons; the top ten hold 1.5%. This receptor was taken from a woman aged 25 to 39 in good health. V usage is TRBV5-1 and J usage is TRBJ2-1; D possibly uses TRBD1 or TRBD2 (7 bases each). Sequencing used blood. The CDR3 region has the DNA TGCGCCAGCAGCTTGAGGGGGGGACAGCCGAGTTACAATGAGCAGTTCTTC. It translates to CASSLRGGQPSYNEQFF.